This TCR beta chain derives from a study of early T cells in non-severe SARS-CoV-2 infection. Study at large: Chains from this unsorted whole-blood bulk RNA could not be paired.

This clonotype came up many times. The target antigen is unknown. Separate cDNA molecules each had unique molecular identifiers attached to them. Each CDR3 protein is one row after TCRdb ran MiXCR on the 5' RACE reads. The table has 50,000 to 65,000 distinct CDR3 sequences, about 9.7% seen once; the top ten hold under 5%. Study observations and caveats: VDJdb-based annotation leaned toward anti-spike CD8 responses and missed private and CD4 specificities.

The CDR3 is 16 residues long. The V end was cut by 4 bases, the J end by 1 base, with 16 bases between. CDR1 and CDR2 from the germline V gene are SGHDN and FVKESK. Sequenced sample: whole blood. The V gene is TRBV14, the J gene TRBJ2-5; D is undetermined. This receptor was obtained from an adult who was a healthcare worker with PCR-confirmed SARS-CoV-2 infection or an uninfected control (not recorded which). CDR3 sequence (DNA): TGTGCCAGCAGCCGCCGACATCCCCTTGCCCAAGAGACCCAGTACTTC. It specifies CASSRRHPLAQETQYF.